Listed here are 3 T cell receptor beta chains from one sample, sequenced in a study of blood T cell repertoires in COVID-19. Only in-frame clones appear in the TCRdb table, and some are missing; sequencing was by immunoSEQ multiplex PCR. Among around 200,000 clones listed, approximately 80% were seen once. The sequencing sample was made of peripheral blood. These receptor sequences come from a woman between 50 and 59 years old with acute or convalescent COVID-19.

This CDR3 reads CASSTWTGAREKLFF. In DNA, the CDR3 is TGTGCCAGCAGTACTTGGACAGGGGCTCGTGAAAAACTGTTTTTT. J is TRBJ1-4 and V is TRBV27; the match to TRBD1 covers 9 bases. The CDR3 spans 15 residues. The V segment lost 5 bases and the J segment 7 bases; nucleotides outside the gene matches: 8. From germline, CDR1 is MNHEY and CDR2 SMNVEV (reference sequence).

This chain links TRBV4-3 with TRBJ2-3; weak D call: TRBD2 (6 bases). CDR1 is LGHNA, CDR2 YSLEER, per germline. V was clipped by 0 bases and J by 5 bases, with 15 bases between them. This CDR3 has 16 residues. CDR3 nucleotides: TGCGCCAGCAGCCAAGATGCGCGGGGCCGTGGAGATACGCAGTATTTT. Translating it yields CASSQDARGRGDTQYF.

Turning to this clone: The identical CDR3 is also encoded by other nucleotide sequences in the sample. The DNA for the CDR3 is TGTGCCAGCCGGGGGGTTCCCGGTGGGGGAGGGAATGAAGCTTTCTTT. This encodes CASRGVPGGGGNEAFF. The chain combines TRBV28 with TRBJ1-1, with a possible D match to TRBD1 (5 bases). The CDR3 consists of 16 residues. V lost 8 bases, J lost 7 bases, and 26 bases lay in between. Germline V gene lookup returns CDR1 MDHEN and CDR2 SYDVKM.